The 3 T cell receptor beta chains below were found in one sample sequenced in a study of tumor-infiltrating lymphocytes in localized non-small cell lung cancer. Libraries were prepared by immunoSEQ multiplex PCR; TCRdb keeps only in-frame clonotypes and omits some of them. The sample contains about 6,400 clones, roughly 71% of which appear only once. The specimen was lung tumor tissue. The receptors were gathered from a human donor with non-small cell lung cancer.

The chain couples TRBV5-4 to TRBJ2-5; 14 positions agree with TRBD2. With V trimmed by 2 bases and J by 4 bases, 10 bases remained unmatched. Germline CDR1 is SGHNT and CDR2 is YYREEE (reference sequence). The CDR3 loop spans 18 amino acids. This CDR3 reads CASSFLTSGRAVGETQYF. Written as DNA, the CDR3 is TGTGCCAGCAGCTTCTTGACTAGCGGGAGGGCCGTGGGAGAGACCCAGTACTTC.

V gene TRBV29-1 combines with J gene TRBJ2-5; D perhaps matches TRBD1 (5 bases). The CDR3 has 12 residues. Trimming pared 8 bases from V and 0 bases from J, leaving 10 bases between. Germline V gene lookup returns CDR1 SQVTM and CDR2 ANQGSEA. The CDR3 sequence is CSFKTDQETQYF. The CDR3 DNA sequence: TGCAGCTTTAAGACAGACCAAGAGACCCAGTACTTC.

CDR3 amino acids: CASSSPGELFF. The CDR3 DNA is TGCGCCAGCAGCTCCCCCGGGGAGCTGTTTTTT. J is TRBJ2-2 and V is TRBV4-3, with D uncertain. The CDR3 extends over 11 amino acids. Germline values: CDR1 LGHNA, CDR2 YSLEER. The germline V and J ends were trimmed by 5 bases and 6 bases, with 4 bases remaining between them.